This passage covers 10 T cell receptor beta chains from one sample sequenced in a study of blood T cell repertoires in COVID-19. Some clones are missing from TCRdb's copy, which holds only in-frame ones; the method was immunoSEQ multiplex PCR. The table records under 200,000 clones, 88% of them present only once. The sequenced sample consisted of peripheral blood. The source of these receptors is a man between 18 and 29 years old with active or convalescent COVID-19.

The chain is built from TRBV18 and TRBJ1-1; D is possibly TRBD1 (6 bases). Germline CDR1 is KGHSH and CDR2 is LQKENI. V lost 2 bases and J lost 1, with 17 bases in between. This CDR3 is built from 17 residues. The CDR3 nucleotides read TGTGCCAGCTCACCAGAGTTATCACAGGGACGGAACACTGAAGCTTTCTTT. It specifies CASSPELSQGRNTEAFF.

J is TRBJ1-6 and V is TRBV7-6; D remains unclear. Germline assignment: CDR1 SGHVS and CDR2 FNYEAQ. V was shortened by 1 base and J by 7 bases, with 8 bases between the two germline ends. The CDR3 has 14 residues. CDR3 sequence reads: CASSLGQENSPLHF. CDR3 coding DNA: TGTGCCAGCAGCTTAGGCCAAGAGAATTCACCCCTCCACTTT. The full variable domain, its missing parts supplied by reference TRBV7-6 and TRBJ1-6, is GAGVSQSPRYKVTKRGQDVALRCDPISGHVSLYWYRQALGQGPEFLTYFNYEAQQDKSGLPNDRFSAERPEGSISTLTIQRTEQRDSAMYRCASSLGQENSPLHFGNGTRLTVT.

The rearrangement joins TRBV19 to TRBJ1-1, with 7 bases matching TRBD1. The V segment lost 4 bases and the J segment 1 base; nucleotides outside the gene matches: 9. This CDR3 is built from 16 residues. Germline CDR1 and CDR2: LNHDA and SQIVND (reference sequence). The CDR3 coding sequence is TGTGCCAGTAGTACACGAAAGACAGGGACGAACACTGAAGCTTTCTTT. Translating gives CASSTRKTGTNTEAFF. Full variable domain (outside the CDR3, taken from reference TRBV19 and TRBJ1-1): DGGITQSPKYLFRKEGQNVTLSCEQNLNHDAMYWYRQDPGQGLRLIYYSQIVNDFQKGDIAEGYSVSREKKESFPLTVTSAQKNPTAFYLCASSTRKTGTNTEAFFGQGTRLTVV.

The V call is TRBV7-2, the J call TRBJ2-1, with D perhaps matching TRBD2 (6 bases). The CDR3 has 16 residues. Germline CDR1 reads SGHTA; CDR2 reads FQGNSA. Trimming removed 0 bases at V and 6 bases at J, with 15 bases between. As DNA, the CDR3 is TGTGCCAGCAGCTTAGCGCTAGGGAGGTTGGGCAATGAGCAGTTCTTC. It specifies CASSLALGRLGNEQFF.

The J gene is TRBJ2-3, the V gene TRBV9, with D possibly being TRBD1 (5 bases). The CDR3 extends over 13 amino acids. Trimming took off 3 bases at V and 5 bases at J, with 10 bases between the two ends. The germline gives CDR1 SGDLS, CDR2 YYNGEE. CDR3 sequence reads: CASSGGRGDTQYF. CDR3 in DNA: TGTGCCAGCAGCGGGGGAAGGGGAGATACGCAGTATTTT.

The chain carries TRBV5-4 and TRBJ1-4, with a possible D match to TRBD1 (5 bases). Germline V gene lookup returns CDR1 SGHNT and CDR2 YYREEE (reference sequence). The CDR3 is 16 amino acids. V gave up 3 bases and J gave up 5 bases, with 17 bases separating them. The CDR3 reads CASSSGEGFRNEKLFF. Written as DNA, the CDR3 is TGTGCCAGCAGCTCGGGGGAGGGGTTCCGAAATGAAAAACTGTTTTTT.

The chain carries TRBV2 and TRBJ1-5; D is undetermined. Germline values: CDR1 SNHLY, CDR2 FYNNEI. This CDR3 is 13 amino acids long. V gave up 2 bases and J gave up 5 bases, with 7 bases separating them. The CDR3 reads CASSEPGDQPQHF. CDR3 coding DNA: TGTGCCAGCAGTGAACCCGGAGATCAGCCCCAGCATTTT.

V is TRBV5-6 and J is TRBJ2-5; 12 bases are shared with TRBD2. CDR1 is SGHDT, CDR2 YYEEEE, per germline. This CDR3 region has 16 residues. Germline trimming cut 1 base from V and 5 bases from J; bases unmatched to any gene: 6. CDR3 DNA: TGTGCCAGCAGCTTGTCTAGCGGGGGGGCCCGGGAGACCCAGTACTTC. This gives the protein CASSLSSGGARETQYF.

The chain carries TRBV7-9 and TRBJ1-1; no clear D gene. Germline loops: CDR1 SEHNR, CDR2 FQNEAQ (reference sequence). Between the trimmed V and J ends, which lost 5 bases and 0 bases, there was a span of 13 bases. The CDR3 length is 15 residues. The CDR3 sequence is CASSPKKAMNTEAFF. The CDR3 nucleotides read TGTGCCAGCAGCCCAAAGAAAGCCATGAACACTGAAGCTTTCTTT.

Only a few counts were recorded for this clone. The chain carries TRBV7-8 and TRBJ1-2; D remains unclear. Looked up from germline, CDR1 is SGHVS and CDR2 is FQNEAQ. Between the trimmed V and J ends, which lost 5 bases and 7 bases, there was a span of 14 bases. The CDR3 is 13 amino acids. The CDR3 sequence is CASSPLRAGGYTF. Here the CDR3 DNA reads TGTGCCAGCAGCCCCCTTCGGGCGGGTGGCTACACCTTC.